The 8 T cell receptor beta chains below all came from one sample that was sequenced in a study of blood T cell repertoires in COVID-19. Using immunoSEQ multiplex PCR, the repertoire was profiled, and TCRdb retains in-frame clones only, with some absent. The sample carries some 350,000 clones, roughly 89% recorded once. Material for sequencing was peripheral blood. These TCRs come from a man younger than 30 with active or convalescent COVID-19.

A remark on this clone: Other nucleotide sequences from this sample produce the same CDR3. This chain connects TRBV28 to TRBJ1-6, with 7 bases aligning to TRBD1. After removal of 6 bases from V and 0 bases from J, the junction contained 5 bases not matched to a gene. The CDR3 consists of 16 residues. Germline lookup yields CDR1 MDHEN and CDR2 SYDVKM. The CDR3 DNA reads TGTGCCAGCAGCCTAGGGGGCAGCTCCTATAATTCACCCCTCCACTTT. It yields the protein CASSLGGSSYNSPLHF.

The V call is TRBV7-3, the J call TRBJ2-1, with TRBD2 as a possible D gene (6 bases). CDR1 is SGHTA, CDR2 FQGTGA, per germline. The CDR3 has 15 amino acids. With 7 bases removed from V and 8 bases from J, the gap between germline ends came to 21 bases. CDR3 sequence (DNA): TGTGCCAGCACCGAACGCGGGGCTTCTTTCGATGAGCAGTTCTTC. Its protein product is CASTERGASFDEQFF.

The chain uses TRBV25-1 and TRBJ2-2; possibly TRBD1 for D (5 bases). This CDR3 spans 14 amino acids. The V end lost 3 bases, the J end lost 3 bases, and 8 bases lay between the germline ends. Germline CDR1 MGHDK, CDR2 SYGVNS. Written as DNA, the CDR3 is TGTGCCAGCAGTGAGTCCAGGGACACCGGGGAGCTGTTTTTT. It translates to CASSESRDTGELFF.

The chain carries TRBV27 and TRBJ2-1; 8 nucleotides match TRBD1. Germline V gives CDR1 MNHEY, CDR2 SMNVEV (reference sequence). The CDR3 runs to 15 residues. With V trimmed by 6 bases and J by 4 bases, 8 bases remained unmatched. The CDR3 loop is CASSFAGTGYNEQFF. In DNA, the CDR3 is TGTGCCAGCAGCTTCGCCGGGACAGGTTACAATGAGCAGTTCTTC.

V is TRBV4-1 and J is TRBJ2-7; 12 nucleotides match TRBD2. The V gene end was trimmed by 4 bases and the J gene end by 3 bases; junction bases not matched to a gene: 7. This CDR3 spans 16 amino acids. CDR1 MGHRA and CDR2 YSYEKL come from the germline V gene. The CDR3 sequence is CASSLKTSGGDYEQYF. The CDR3 DNA is TGCGCCAGCAGCCTCAAGACTAGCGGGGGTGACTACGAGCAGTACTTC.

The chain carries TRBV5-6 and TRBJ1-4; D is ambiguous. The CDR3 loop spans 13 amino acids. The germline V and J ends were trimmed by 2 bases and 8 bases, with 10 bases remaining between them. Germline CDR1 SGHDT, CDR2 YYEEEE. As DNA, the CDR3 is TGTGCCAGCAGCTTTAGAGTCGAGGAAAAACTGTTTTTT. It is translated as CASSFRVEEKLFF. The variable domain in full, with the rest retrieved from reference TRBV5-6 and TRBJ1-4, is DAGVTQSPTHLIKTRGQQVTLRCSPKSGHDTVSWYQQALGQGPQFIFQYYEEEERQRGNFPDRFSGHQFPNYSSELNVNALLLGDSALYLCASSFRVEEKLFFGSGTQLSVL.

This clone is a singleton in its sample. The rearrangement links TRBV5-1 to TRBJ1-4, with TRBD1 matching over 10 bases. The CDR3 runs to 16 residues. The V gene end was trimmed by 4 bases and the J gene end by 4 bases; junction bases not matched to a gene: 7. CDR1 and CDR2 (germline): SGHRS, YFSETQ. The CDR3 region has the DNA TGCGCCAGCAGCCTGACAGGGGGCAGCGGTAATGAAAAACTGTTTTTT. It yields the protein CASSLTGGSGNEKLFF.

The chain uses TRBV10-3 and TRBJ1-5; D unclear. The V end lost 8 bases, the J end lost 1 base, and 9 bases lay between the germline ends. This CDR3 is built from 13 residues. Germline CDR1 and CDR2: ENHRY and SYGVKD. CDR3 amino acids: CAIAPGSNQPQHF. The DNA for the CDR3 is TGTGCCATCGCACCGGGGAGCAATCAGCCCCAGCATTTT.